This T cell receptor beta chain emerged from a study of shared clonotypes between healthy human individuals (dated by TCRdb to about 2020). A note on the overall study: A few men and two women, aged 18 to 49 years, made up the cohort. For each donor, CD4 naive and CD4 memory were each run on three plates, CD8 naive on two plates, and CD8 memory on one plate. To estimate repertoire size and how much clonotypes are shared between individuals, the study performed deep sequencing of blood TCR repertoires from roughly five healthy adults. To increase sequencing depth and limit assay-specific biases, TCR repertoire library preparation and sequencing were carried out by different laboratories using diverse techniques. Between about 0.85 and 9.5 billion PBMCs per donor were obtained by leukapheresis.

The donors were healthy, HIV-negative adults with no recently reported acute infections or vaccinations. Only Caucasian adults living in Nashville, Tennessee, USA were represented among the donors. CD4+ T cells were enriched through magnetic negative selection, after which naive cells were positively selected on CD45RA and the remaining negative fraction served as the memory subset. Blood was obtained by leukapheresis, after which PBMCs were separated by Ficoll-Histopaque density gradient centrifugation and cryopreserved in liquid nitrogen vapor phase. Analytical flow cytometry was used to check the purity and quantity of each magnetically sorted T cell population. From each sorted fraction, genomic DNA was isolated and quantified by UV absorbance on a Nanodrop 2000c. Using the deep immunoSEQ assay, TCR CDR3 regions were amplified from genomic DNA by multiplex PCR. Genomic DNA extracted from each cell subset was distributed evenly over all wells of several immunoSEQ 96-well plates, and each plate served as one replicate. Each replicate PCR for sorted subsets received roughly 200 ng genomic DNA, equal to about 30,000 T cell genomes. Purified libraries were quantified with a Qubit 3.0 fluorometer, sized on a Bioanalyzer 2100, and re-quantified with the KAPA Library Quantification kit. Every immunoSEQ 96-well plate was sequenced on a dedicated single-read 150-cycle Illumina NextSeq 550 flow cell. For the original study's pipeline: Because the immunoSEQ output held only junctional sequences and lacked quality scores, the filtering could not match the filtering applied to full-length reads. Sequences were annotated with PyIR, a Python wrapper for IgBLAST v1.9, and V/J genes and CDR3 were assigned using IMGT germline references. Reads with weak V/J assignments (E-value above 1e-6), missing CDR3, stop codons, out-of-frame junctions, or ambiguous translated residues were removed. V3J clonotypes were defined as sequences sharing the same inferred V gene, J gene, and CDR3 amino acid sequence. The percentage overlap between two repertoires was calculated by dividing the number of shared unique clonotypes by the size of the smaller repertoire. Richness of each repertoire was evaluated using RTK rarefaction, the Chao1 estimator, and Recon v2.1 estimates of unobserved clonotypes. For all TCRbeta clonotypes obtained by the gDNA method from four donors, generation probabilities were computed with OLGA. Imported from immuneACCESS, the table was reduced by TCRdb to in-frame sequences with V and J called. These copies leave out some clones; in studies compared against another copy, an unresolved V gene accounts for under half, and the cause of the remainder is not known. V and J calls and clone size come straight from that table; D and trimming were deduced from the DNA. The sample table shows under 2.5 million clones, and 92% are seen once. The ten largest clonotypes hold approximately 0.41% of the sample.

Of note for this clone: The clone's antigen remains unknown. The input lacks base qualities; no much larger clone sits a single base away. The sample has other DNA sequences that encode this CDR3 too.

Study-level results and caveats: About 4.5% of naive CD4, around 4% of naive CD8, about 2.4% of memory CD4, and 0.4% of memory CD8 clonotypes were shared across several donors. Pairwise subsampling led to the expectation that sequencing depth would affect the degree of clonotype sharing among donors. Naive subsets generally had larger estimated clonotype richness than memory subsets did. Even with the large sequencing depth, rarefaction of the sorted-subset datasets indicated that sequencing was incomplete. Only blood was sampled, and tissue TCR repertoires likely differ from those in blood. The genetic and exposure-history diversity represented was limited by the small number of donors. Compared with non-shared clonotypes, the clonotypes found in all four sorted-subset donors had higher generation probabilities.

This clonotype originated in a man aged 18 to 29 in good health. Some clones in this sample may be carry-over from other donors' samples. Input material: naive CD4+ T cells from PBMCs. The sample's cell subset or site, from its label and the paper: CD45RA+ positively selected.

This receptor has the CDR3 CASSSPHQETQYF. The base sequence is TGTGCCAGCAGTTCCCCCCACCAAGAGACCCAGTACTTC. Rearrangement joined TRBV28 to TRBJ2-5; the D gene cannot be resolved reliably. Between the V and J ends, shortened by 4 bases and 0 bases respectively, the junction contains 6 bases. For CDR1 and CDR2, the germline V gene lists MDHEN and SYDVKM. The CDR3 sequence holds 13 residues, the cysteine and phenylalanine included. The only DNA kept is the CDR3, 39 bases in frame from the first base.